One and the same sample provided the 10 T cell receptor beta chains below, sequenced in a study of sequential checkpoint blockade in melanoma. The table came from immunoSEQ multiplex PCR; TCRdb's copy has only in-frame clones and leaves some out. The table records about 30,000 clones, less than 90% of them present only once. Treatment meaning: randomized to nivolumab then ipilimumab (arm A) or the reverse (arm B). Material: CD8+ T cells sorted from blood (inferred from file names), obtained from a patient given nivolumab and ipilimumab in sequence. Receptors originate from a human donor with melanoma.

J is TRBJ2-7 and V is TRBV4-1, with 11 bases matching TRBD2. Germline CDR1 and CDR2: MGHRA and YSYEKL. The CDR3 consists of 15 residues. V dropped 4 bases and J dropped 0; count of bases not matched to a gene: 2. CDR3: CASSPGLAASYEQYF. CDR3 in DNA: TGCGCCAGCAGCCCGGGACTAGCGGCCTCCTACGAGCAGTACTTC.

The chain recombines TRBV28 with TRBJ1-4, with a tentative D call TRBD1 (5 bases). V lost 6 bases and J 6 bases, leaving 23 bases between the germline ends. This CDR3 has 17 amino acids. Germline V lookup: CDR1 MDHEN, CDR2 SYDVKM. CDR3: CASSKILAGTVDEKLFF. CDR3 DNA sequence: TGTGCCAGCAGCAAGATTTTGGCCGGGACTGTGGATGAAAAACTGTTTTTT.

The CDR3 sequence is CASSAGGSDEKLFF. In DNA form, the CDR3 reads TGTGCCAGCAGCGCAGGGGGTTCGGATGAAAAACTGTTTTTT. The chain has TRBV9 and TRBJ1-4, with 7 bases matching TRBD1. The CDR3 length is 14 residues. Germline trimming cut 3 bases from V and 6 bases from J; bases unmatched to any gene: 5. Germline CDR1 and CDR2: SGDLS and YYNGEE.

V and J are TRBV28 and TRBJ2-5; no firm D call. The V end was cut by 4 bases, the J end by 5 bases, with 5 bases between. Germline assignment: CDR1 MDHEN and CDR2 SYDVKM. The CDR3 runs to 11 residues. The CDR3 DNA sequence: TGTGCCAGCAGTTCTCGGGAGACCCAGTACTTC. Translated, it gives CASSSRETQYF.

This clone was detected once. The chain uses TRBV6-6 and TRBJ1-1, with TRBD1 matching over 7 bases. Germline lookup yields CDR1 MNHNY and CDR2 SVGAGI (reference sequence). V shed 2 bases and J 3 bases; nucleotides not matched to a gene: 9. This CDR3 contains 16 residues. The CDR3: CASSYPTGRDYTEAFF. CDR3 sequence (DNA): TGTGCCAGCAGTTACCCGACAGGGCGAGATTACACTGAAGCTTTCTTT.

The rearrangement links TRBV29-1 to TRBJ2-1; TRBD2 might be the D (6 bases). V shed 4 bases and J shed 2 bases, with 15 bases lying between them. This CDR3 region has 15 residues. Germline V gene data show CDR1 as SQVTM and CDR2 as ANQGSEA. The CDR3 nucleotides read TGCAGCGTTGTATGGAGGGAAAATGCCTACAATGAGCAGTTCTTC. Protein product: CSVVWRENAYNEQFF.

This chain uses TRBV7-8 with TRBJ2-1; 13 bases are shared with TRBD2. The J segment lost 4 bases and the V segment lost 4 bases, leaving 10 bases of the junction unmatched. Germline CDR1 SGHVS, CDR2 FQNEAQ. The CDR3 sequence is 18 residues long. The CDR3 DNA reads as TGTGCCAGCAGCTCGGGACTAGCGGGGAGTCAGGCATACAATGAGCAGTTCTTC. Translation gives CASSSGLAGSQAYNEQFF.

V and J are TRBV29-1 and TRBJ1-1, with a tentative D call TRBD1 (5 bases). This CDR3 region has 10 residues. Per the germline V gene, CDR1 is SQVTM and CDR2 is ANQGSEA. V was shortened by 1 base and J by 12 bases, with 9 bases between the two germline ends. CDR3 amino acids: CSVEGGETFF. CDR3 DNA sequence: TGCAGCGTTGAAGGGGGGGAAACTTTCTTT.

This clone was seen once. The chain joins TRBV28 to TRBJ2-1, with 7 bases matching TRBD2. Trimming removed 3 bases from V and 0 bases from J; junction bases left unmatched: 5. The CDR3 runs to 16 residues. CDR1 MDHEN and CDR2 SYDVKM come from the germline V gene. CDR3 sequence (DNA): TGTGCCAGCAGTTTCTTAGGCGGGAGCTCCTACAATGAGCAGTTCTTC. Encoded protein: CASSFLGGSSYNEQFF.

The CDR3 protein is CASSWGTGGQETQYF. CDR3 nucleotide sequence: TGTGCCAGCAGTTGGGGTACGGGAGGTCAAGAGACCCAGTACTTC. The chain recombines TRBV27 with TRBJ2-5; 7 bases are shared with TRBD2. Trimming removed 4 bases from V and 2 bases from J; junction bases left unmatched: 7. There are 15 residues in the CDR3. The V gene's germline CDR1 is MNHEY and CDR2 SMNVEV (reference sequence).